This T cell receptor (beta chain) came from a study of blood T cells in healthy people across ages. This clonotype was seen only a few times. With a J-beta primer mix and a sample-barcoded 5' primer, a second PCR ran about 7 to 12 cycles. From the 5' RACE reads, TCRdb called clonotypes with MiXCR, one entry per CDR3 protein. Of roughly 800,000 distinct CDR3 sequences listed, under 30% were seen once; the top ten hold about 3%. J lost 7 bases, V lost 10 bases, and 9 bases had no gene match. This CDR3 contains 14 residues. Germline V CDR1 and CDR2: SNHLY, FYNNEI. These same records also appear under a second study, on T cells of mothers and their children.

The rearrangement links TRBV2 to TRBJ1-6, with 8 bases aligning to TRBD1. Sequencing used blood. The TCR originated in a boy between 10 and 17 years old in good health. Written as DNA, the CDR3 is TGTGCCACCGCGGGGGGACAGGTCAATTCACCCCTCCACTTT. Translation gives CATAGGQVNSPLHF.